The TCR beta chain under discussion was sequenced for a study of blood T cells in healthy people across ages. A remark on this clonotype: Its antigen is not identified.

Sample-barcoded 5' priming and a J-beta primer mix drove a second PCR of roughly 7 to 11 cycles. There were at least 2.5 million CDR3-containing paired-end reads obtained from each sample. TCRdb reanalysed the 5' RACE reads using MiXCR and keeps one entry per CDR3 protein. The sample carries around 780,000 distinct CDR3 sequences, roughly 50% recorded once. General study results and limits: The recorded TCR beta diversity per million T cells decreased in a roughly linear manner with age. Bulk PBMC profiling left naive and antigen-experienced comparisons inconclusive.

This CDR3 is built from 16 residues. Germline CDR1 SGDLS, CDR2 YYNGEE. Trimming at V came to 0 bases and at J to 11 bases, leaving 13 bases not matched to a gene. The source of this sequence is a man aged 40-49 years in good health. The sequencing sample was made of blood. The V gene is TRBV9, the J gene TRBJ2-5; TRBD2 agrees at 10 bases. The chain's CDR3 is CASSVDLAGAGNEQYF. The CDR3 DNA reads TGTGCCAGCAGCGTAGACCTAGCGGGAGCGGGGAATGAGCAGTACTTC.